These 20 T cell receptor beta chains share one sample of origin, sequenced in a study of T cell repertoires in cytomegalovirus infection (dated by TCRdb to the late 2010s). Sequencing was carried out with an Illumina HiSeq 1500. TCRdb handled the public reads itself, with Q25 trimming in fastp and clone calling in MiXCR, and kept productive beta chains. Every CDR3 protein is listed once, alongside the most common genes and DNA of its rows. The sample table shows nearly 700,000 distinct CDR3 sequences, and around a third are seen once. Approximately 18% of the sample is taken by the ten largest. Which antigens these TCRs recognize remains unknown. The treatment or condition label corresponds to: in vitro stimulation with specific CMV peptide epitopes to enrich CMV-specific T cells. Specimen: cultured PBMCs, collected from culture after CMV antigen stimulation. Every receptor here comes from a human donor in good health (CMV status not recorded). Some clones in this sample may be carry-over from other donors' samples.

This clonotype has just a few counts. The V gene is TRBV6-5, the J gene TRBJ2-1; no firm D call. The V end lost 2 bases, the J end lost 6 bases, and 11 bases lay between the germline ends. Germline lookup yields CDR1 MNHEY and CDR2 SVGAGI. The length of the CDR3 is 14 residues. This CDR3 is CASSYEWVPNEQFF. For the CDR3, the DNA is TGTGCCAGCAGTTACGAATGGGTCCCCAATGAGCAGTTCTTC.

This clonotype was detected only a few times. J is TRBJ1-4 and V is TRBV7-9, with D perhaps matching TRBD1 (5 bases). V dropped 1 base and J dropped 8 bases, with 11 bases sitting between them. CDR3 length: 14 amino acids. Looked up from germline, CDR1 is SEHNR and CDR2 is FQNEAQ (reference sequence). The CDR3 protein is CASSLGRSGEKLFF. In DNA form, the CDR3 reads TGTGCCAGCAGCTTAGGCAGGTCAGGGGAAAAACTGTTTTTT.

The sample holds a few counts of this clonotype. The J gene is TRBJ2-7, the V gene TRBV7-6; TRBD1 matches 9 bases. The J segment lost 1 base and the V segment lost 6 bases, leaving 4 bases of the junction unmatched. Germline lookup yields CDR1 SGHVS and CDR2 FNYEAQ. The CDR3 length is 14 residues. CDR3 protein: CASRTDRGSYEQYF. The CDR3 DNA reads TGTGCCAGCAGAACAGACAGGGGGTCCTACGAGCAGTACTTC. Based on the CDR3 plus reference TRBV7-6 and TRBJ2-7, the full variable domain is GAGVSQSPRYKVTKRGQDVALRCDPISGHVSLYWYRQALGQGPEFLTYFNYEAQQDKSGLPNDRFSAERPEGSISTLTIQRTEQRDSAMYRCASRTDRGSYEQYFGPGTRLTVT.

The chain employs TRBV7-2 and TRBJ2-3, with D possibly TRBD2 on 7 matching bases. The germline V gene encodes CDR1 SGHTA and CDR2 FQGNSA. V was pared by 1 base and J by 8 bases, with 22 bases between. The CDR3 loop spans 17 amino acids. The CDR3 spells CASSLGGGASRVGTQYF. The DNA for the CDR3 is TGTGCCAGCAGCTTAGGGGGGGGGGCCAGTAGGGTCGGTACGCAGTATTTT.

This chain links TRBV7-2 with TRBJ2-3, with a tentative D call TRBD2 (5 bases). V was pared by 1 base and J by 7 bases, with 9 bases between. Germline CDR1 reads SGHTA; CDR2 reads FQGNSA. This CDR3 has 13 residues. CDR3 loop: CASSLGELNTQYF. The CDR3 DNA is TGTGCCAGCAGCTTAGGGGAGTTGAATACGCAGTATTTT.

Only a few counts were recorded for this clonotype. The chain joins TRBV7-9 to TRBJ2-5, with 11 bases fitting TRBD2. The J segment lost 1 base and the V segment lost 4 bases, leaving 5 bases of the junction unmatched. This CDR3 comprises 16 residues. From germline, CDR1 is SEHNR and CDR2 FQNEAQ (reference sequence). The CDR3 DNA is TGTGCCAGCAGCTCCGGTAGCGGGAGGGTCCAAGAGACCCAGTACTTC. This sequence encodes CASSSGSGRVQETQYF.

This clonotype has at least ten counts. V is TRBV7-8 and J is TRBJ1-4; D is ambiguous. CDR1 SGHVS and CDR2 FQNEAQ come from the germline V gene. Trimming cost V 5 bases and J 6 bases, with 10 bases left between them. The CDR3 is 13 amino acids. The CDR3 region is CASSPRSYEKLFF. CDR3 in DNA: TGTGCCAGCAGCCCCCGGAGTTATGAAAAACTGTTTTTT. Full variable domain (missing parts from reference TRBV7-8 and TRBJ1-4): GAGVSQSPRYKVAKRGQDVALRCDPISGHVSLFWYQQALGQGPEFLTYFQNEAQLDKSGLPSDRFFAERPEGSVSTLKIQRTQQEDSAVYLCASSPRSYEKLFFGSGTQLSVL.

This sequence joins TRBV6-2 or TRBV6-3 and TRBJ2-3; the D gene is possibly TRBD2 (5 bases). The CDR3 spans 14 residues. V lost 6 bases to trimming and J lost 2 bases, with 12 bases between them. CDR1 MNHEY and CDR2 SVGEGT come from the germline V gene. The CDR3 nucleotides read TGTGCCAGCAGCCCAGACTATTACACAGATACGCAGTATTTT. This encodes CASSPDYYTDTQYF.

This clonotype was detected many times. CDR3 protein: CASSPPPTYAQYF. As DNA, the CDR3 is TGTGCCAGCAGCCCCCCCCCGACTTACGCCCAGTACTTC. This rearrangement joins TRBV7-2 to TRBJ2-5; D not resolved. The germline gives CDR1 SGHTA, CDR2 FQGNSA. The CDR3 sequence is 13 residues long. V was trimmed by 5 bases and J by 9 bases, leaving 16 bases between them.

This sequence joins TRBV20-1 and TRBJ2-1, with D maybe TRBD2 (7 bases). Germline CDR1 DFQATT, CDR2 SNEGSKA (reference sequence). The CDR3 covers 16 residues. Trimming stripped 1 base from V and 7 bases from J, with 20 bases between. As DNA, the CDR3 is TGCAGTGCTAGAGTCCCGGAGAGGGGGGGGGTGAATGAGCAGTTCTTC. It is translated as CSARVPERGGVNEQFF.

There are a few counts of this clonotype. The chain employs TRBV2 and TRBJ1-6; D uncertain. Germline-derived CDR1 and CDR2 are SNHLY and FYNNEI. V shed 11 bases and J shed 10 bases, with 18 bases lying between them. The CDR3 contains 13 residues. The CDR3 DNA sequence: TGTGCCCCAGGATTGCAGGCGCGGTCACCCCTCCACTTT. Residues: CAPGLQARSPLHF.

This clonotype was seen a few times. The V gene is TRBV29-1, the J gene TRBJ2-3; the match to TRBD1 covers 7 bases. Germline V lookup: CDR1 SQVTM, CDR2 ANQGSEA. V was pared by 3 bases and J by 1 base, with 10 bases of the junction left unmatched. The length of the CDR3 is 16 residues. CDR3 loop: CSVDARDSPRTDTQYF. The CDR3 nucleotides are TGCAGCGTTGACGCTAGGGACAGCCCCCGCACAGATACGCAGTATTTT.

The CDR3 here is CSARAGREKLFF. CDR3 sequence (DNA): TGCAGTGCTCGGGCAGGGCGGGAAAAACTGTTTTTT. V is TRBV20-1 and J is TRBJ1-4; weak D call: TRBD1 (5 bases). Germline values: CDR1 DFQATT, CDR2 SNEGSKA (reference sequence). The CDR3 consists of 12 residues. Trimming left V 5 bases short and J 8 bases short, with 12 bases between.

This rearrangement joins TRBV2 to TRBJ1-1; TRBD1 might be the D (5 bases). This CDR3 is 14 amino acids long. Germline V gene lookup returns CDR1 SNHLY and CDR2 FYNNEI. Trimming removed 5 bases from V and 5 bases from J, with 15 bases in between. CDR3 DNA: TGTGCCAGCAGTCAAGGGGACGGATATACTGAAGCTTTCTTT. Protein: CASSQGDGYTEAFF.

In its sample, this clonotype was seen once. This chain uses TRBV7-2 with TRBJ2-3; D ambiguous. Trimming cost V 3 bases and J 6 bases, with 13 bases left between them. The CDR3 extends over 14 amino acids. The V gene's germline CDR1 is SGHTA and CDR2 FQGNSA. CDR3 DNA: TGTGCCAGCAGCTTGCAAGGGTTCATGGATACGCAGTATTTT. Its protein is CASSLQGFMDTQYF.

This clonotype came up a few times. The chain employs TRBV5-4 and TRBJ2-1, with 12 bases identical to TRBD2. J gave up 5 bases and V 7 bases, and 7 bases lay outside the gene matches. Germline CDR1 reads SGHNT; CDR2 reads YYREEE (reference sequence). The CDR3 length is 15 residues. Here the CDR3 reads CASYPSGREDNEQFF. The CDR3 DNA sequence: TGTGCCAGCTATCCTAGCGGGAGGGAAGACAATGAGCAGTTCTTC.

The rearrangement links TRBV6-9 to TRBJ1-3; TRBD1 is a possible D gene (6 bases). Germline CDR1 and CDR2: MNHGY and SVAAGI. V was cut by 4 bases and J by 5 bases, with 18 bases left in between. The CDR3 totals 16 residues. The CDR3 sequence: CASSFEGGTRRNTIYF. In DNA, the CDR3 is TGTGCCAGCAGTTTCGAGGGGGGAACGCGCAGAAACACCATATATTTT.

The chain uses TRBV2 and TRBJ2-3; D is perhaps TRBD1 (6 bases). Germline CDR1 is SNHLY and CDR2 is FYNNEI. The CDR3 is 14 amino acids. Trimming stripped 2 bases from V and 2 bases from J, with 8 bases between. CDR3 protein: CASSENRDTDTQYF. CDR3 coding DNA: TGTGCCAGCAGTGAAAACAGGGACACAGATACGCAGTATTTT.

This clonotype has just a few counts. The CDR3 region has the DNA TGTGCCAGCAGCGACAGGTTATGGAATCAGCCCCAGCATTTT. It encodes CASSDRLWNQPQHF. The V call is TRBV2, the J call TRBJ1-5, with a weak D call TRBD1 (6 bases). The CDR3 loop spans 14 amino acids. Trimming pared 6 bases from V and 4 bases from J, leaving 13 bases between. Germline V gives CDR1 SNHLY, CDR2 FYNNEI. The full variable domain, rest sourced from reference TRBV2 and TRBJ1-5, is EPEVTQTPSHQVTQMGQEVILRCVPISNHLYFYWYRQILGQKVEFLVSFYNNEISEKSEIFDDQFSVERPDGSNFTLKIRSTKLEDSAMYFCASSDRLWNQPQHFGDGTRLSIL.

This clonotype was observed many times. J is TRBJ2-2 and V is TRBV7-6; tentative D call: TRBD2 (6 bases). Trimming took off 8 bases at V and 4 bases at J, with 14 bases between the two ends. Germline V gives CDR1 SGHVS, CDR2 FNYEAQ. CDR3 length equals 14 residues. This chain's CDR3 is CASLEGASTGELFF. In nucleotides, the CDR3 is TGTGCCAGCTTGGAGGGAGCGAGCACCGGGGAGCTGTTTTTT.